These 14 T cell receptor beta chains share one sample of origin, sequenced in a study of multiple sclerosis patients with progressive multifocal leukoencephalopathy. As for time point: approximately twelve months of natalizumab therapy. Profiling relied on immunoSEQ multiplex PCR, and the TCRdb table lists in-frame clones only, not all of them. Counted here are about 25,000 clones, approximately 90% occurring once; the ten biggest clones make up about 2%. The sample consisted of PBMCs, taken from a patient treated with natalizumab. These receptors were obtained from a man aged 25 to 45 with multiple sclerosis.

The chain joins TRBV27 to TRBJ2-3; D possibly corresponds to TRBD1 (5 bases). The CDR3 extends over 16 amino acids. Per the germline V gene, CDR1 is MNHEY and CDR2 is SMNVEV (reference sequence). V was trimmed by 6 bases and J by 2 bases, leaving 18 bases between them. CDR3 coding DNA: TGTGCCAGCAGACCACAGGCGGCCCTAGTCACAGATACGCAGTATTTT. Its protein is CASRPQAALVTDTQYF.

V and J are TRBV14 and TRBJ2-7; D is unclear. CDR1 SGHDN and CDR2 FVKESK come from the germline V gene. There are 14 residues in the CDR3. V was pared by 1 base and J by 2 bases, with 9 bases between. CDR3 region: CASSQGALAYEQYF. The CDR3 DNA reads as TGTGCCAGCAGCCAAGGAGCGCTCGCCTACGAGCAGTACTTC.

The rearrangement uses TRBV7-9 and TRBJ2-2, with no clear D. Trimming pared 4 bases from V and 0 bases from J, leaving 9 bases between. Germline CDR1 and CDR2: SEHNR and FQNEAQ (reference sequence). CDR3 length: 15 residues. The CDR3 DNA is TGTGCCAGCAGCTCAGGAGTCGCGAACACCGGGGAGCTGTTTTTT. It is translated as CASSSGVANTGELFF.

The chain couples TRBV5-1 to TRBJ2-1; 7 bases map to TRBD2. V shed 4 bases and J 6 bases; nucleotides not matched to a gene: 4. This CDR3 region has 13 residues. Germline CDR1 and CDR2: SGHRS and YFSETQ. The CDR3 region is CASSPGGPNEQFF. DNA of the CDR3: TGCGCCAGCAGCCCGGGAGGCCCCAATGAGCAGTTCTTC.

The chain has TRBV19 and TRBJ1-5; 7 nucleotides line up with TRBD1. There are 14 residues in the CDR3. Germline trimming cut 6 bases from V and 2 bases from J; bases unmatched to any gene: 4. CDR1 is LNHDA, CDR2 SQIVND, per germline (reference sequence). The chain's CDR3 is CASRPGTGNQPQHF. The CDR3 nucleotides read TGTGCCAGTAGACCTGGGACAGGCAATCAGCCCCAGCATTTT. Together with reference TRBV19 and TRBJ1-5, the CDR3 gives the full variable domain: DGGITQSPKYLFRKEGQNVTLSCEQNLNHDAMYWYRQDPGQGLRLIYYSQIVNDFQKGDIAEGYSVSREKKESFPLTVTSAQKNPTAFYLCASRPGTGNQPQHFGDGTRLSIL.

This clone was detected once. The CDR3 bases are TGTGCCAGCAGCGTAGACGTAAACCTTAATGAGCAGTTCTTC. Amino acid sequence: CASSVDVNLNEQFF. The chain uses TRBV9 and TRBJ2-1; D is uncertain. The CDR3 runs 14 residues. The ends were cut back, 0 bases at V and 7 bases at J, with 11 bases in the middle. Germline lookup yields CDR1 SGDLS and CDR2 YYNGEE.

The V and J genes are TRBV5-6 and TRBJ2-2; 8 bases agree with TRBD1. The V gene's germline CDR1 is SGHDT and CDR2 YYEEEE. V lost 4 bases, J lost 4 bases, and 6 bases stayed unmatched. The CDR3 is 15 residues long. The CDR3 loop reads CASSLQGAGTGELFF. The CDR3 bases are TGTGCCAGCAGCCTCCAGGGGGCAGGCACCGGGGAGCTGTTTTTT.

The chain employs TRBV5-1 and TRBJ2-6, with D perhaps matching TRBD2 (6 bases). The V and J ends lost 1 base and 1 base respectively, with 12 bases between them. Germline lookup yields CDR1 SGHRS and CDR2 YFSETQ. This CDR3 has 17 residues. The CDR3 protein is CASSLLSAGSGANVLTF. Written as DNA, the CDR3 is TGCGCCAGCAGCTTGTTATCCGCGGGATCTGGGGCCAACGTCCTGACTTTC.

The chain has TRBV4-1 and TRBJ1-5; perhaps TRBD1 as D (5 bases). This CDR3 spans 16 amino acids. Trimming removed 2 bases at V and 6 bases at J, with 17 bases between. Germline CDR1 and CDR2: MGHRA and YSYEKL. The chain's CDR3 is CASSQNLWQGGQPQHF. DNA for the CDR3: TGCGCCAGCAGCCAAAACTTGTGGCAGGGTGGTCAGCCCCAGCATTTT.

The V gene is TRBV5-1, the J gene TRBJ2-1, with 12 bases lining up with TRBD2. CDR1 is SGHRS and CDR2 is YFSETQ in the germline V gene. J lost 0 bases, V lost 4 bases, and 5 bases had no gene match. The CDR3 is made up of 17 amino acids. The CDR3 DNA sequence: TGCGCCAGCAGCCTATCTAGCGGGAGGGTCTCCTACAATGAGCAGTTCTTC. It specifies CASSLSSGRVSYNEQFF.

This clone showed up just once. The CDR3: CASSLIRSSFTDTQYF. The CDR3 DNA sequence: TGTGCCAGCAGTCTTATCCGGAGCAGCTTCACAGATACGCAGTATTTT. The V gene is TRBV7-2, the J gene TRBJ2-3; D uncertain. Germline-derived CDR1 and CDR2 are SGHTA and FQGNSA. The CDR3 has 16 amino acids. V lost 6 bases to trimming and J lost 2 bases, with 18 bases between them.

The CDR3 spells CASSSSPHDPPYEQYV. The CDR3 DNA sequence: TGTGCCAGCAGCTCCTCCCCGCACGACCCCCCCTACGAGCAGTACGTC. This rearrangement joins TRBV7-7 to TRBJ2-7, with D unclear. V dropped 4 bases and J dropped 2 bases, with 18 bases sitting between them. The CDR3 has 16 amino acids. Germline V gene lookup returns CDR1 SSHAT and CDR2 FNYEAQ (reference sequence).

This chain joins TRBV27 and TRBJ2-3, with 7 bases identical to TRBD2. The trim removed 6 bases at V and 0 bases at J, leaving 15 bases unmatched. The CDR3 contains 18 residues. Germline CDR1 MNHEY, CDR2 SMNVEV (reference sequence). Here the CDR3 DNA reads TGTGCCAGCAGCTATCTAGCGGTTTTCGGAAGCAGCACAGATACGCAGTATTTT. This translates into CASSYLAVFGSSTDTQYF.

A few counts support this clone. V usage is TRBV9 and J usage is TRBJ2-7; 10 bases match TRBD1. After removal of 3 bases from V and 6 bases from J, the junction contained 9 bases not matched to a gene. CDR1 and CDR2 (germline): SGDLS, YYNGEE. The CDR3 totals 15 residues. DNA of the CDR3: TGTGCCAGCAGCGAAAGAGGGACAGGGGTGGCCGAGCAGTACTTC. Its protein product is CASSERGTGVAEQYF.